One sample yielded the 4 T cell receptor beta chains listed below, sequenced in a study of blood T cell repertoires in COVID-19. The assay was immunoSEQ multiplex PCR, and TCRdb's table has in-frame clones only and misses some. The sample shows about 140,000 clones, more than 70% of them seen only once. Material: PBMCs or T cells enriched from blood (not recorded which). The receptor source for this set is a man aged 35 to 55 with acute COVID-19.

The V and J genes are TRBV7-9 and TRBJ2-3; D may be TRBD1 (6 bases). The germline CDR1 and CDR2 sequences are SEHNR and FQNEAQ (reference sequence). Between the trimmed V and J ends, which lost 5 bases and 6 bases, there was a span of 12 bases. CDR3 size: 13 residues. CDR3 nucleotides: TGTGCCAGCAGCCTGTCTGGGGGCGATACGCAGTATTTT. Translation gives CASSLSGGDTQYF.

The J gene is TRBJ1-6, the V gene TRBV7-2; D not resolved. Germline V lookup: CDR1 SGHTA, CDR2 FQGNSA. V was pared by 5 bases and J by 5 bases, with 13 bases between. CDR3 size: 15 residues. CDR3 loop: CASSTRVGHNSPLHF. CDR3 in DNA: TGTGCCAGCAGCACGCGGGTGGGTCATAATTCACCCCTCCACTTT. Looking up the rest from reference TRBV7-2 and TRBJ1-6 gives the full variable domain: GAGVSQSPSNKVTEKGKDVELRCDPISGHTALYWYRQSLGQGLEFLIYFQGNSAPDKSGLPSDRFSAERTGGSVSTLTIQRTQQEDSAVYLCASSTRVGHNSPLHFGNGTRLTVT.

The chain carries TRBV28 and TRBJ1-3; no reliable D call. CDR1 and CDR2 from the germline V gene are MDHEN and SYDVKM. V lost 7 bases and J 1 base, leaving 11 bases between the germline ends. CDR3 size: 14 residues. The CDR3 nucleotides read TGTGCCAGCATGGAGGCCGCGTCTGGAAACACCATATATTTT. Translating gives CASMEAASGNTIYF.

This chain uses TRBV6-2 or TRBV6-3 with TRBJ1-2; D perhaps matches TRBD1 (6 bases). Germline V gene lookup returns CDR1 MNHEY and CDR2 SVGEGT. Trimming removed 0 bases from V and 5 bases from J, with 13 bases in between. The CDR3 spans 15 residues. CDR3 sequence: CASSYSAGDGYGYTF. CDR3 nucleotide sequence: TGTGCCAGCAGTTACTCGGCAGGGGATGGATATGGCTACACCTTC.